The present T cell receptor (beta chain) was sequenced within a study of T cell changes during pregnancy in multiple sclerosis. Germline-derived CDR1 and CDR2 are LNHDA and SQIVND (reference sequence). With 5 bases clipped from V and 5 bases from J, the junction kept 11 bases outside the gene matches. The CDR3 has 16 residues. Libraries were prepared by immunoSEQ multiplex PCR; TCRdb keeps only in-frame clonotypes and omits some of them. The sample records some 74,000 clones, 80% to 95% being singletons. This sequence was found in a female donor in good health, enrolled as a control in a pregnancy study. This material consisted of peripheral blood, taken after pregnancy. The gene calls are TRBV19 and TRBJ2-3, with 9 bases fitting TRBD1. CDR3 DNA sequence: TGTGCCAGTAGTGCCTGGGGGGGGACAGGGCAAGATACGCAGTATTTT. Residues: CASSAWGGTGQDTQYF.